This entry is about one T cell receptor beta chain. Its antigen is not known. This record belongs to a study of OX40 agonist ivuxolimab in advanced cancers. The overall study: Of the participants, over 30% had some prior anti-PD-1, anti-PD-L1 or anti-CTLA-4 therapy, which was allowed. General observations from the study: Researchers did not determine the expanded peripheral T cells' antigen specificity. Average numbers of expanded clones were greater in CD8+ T cells than in CD4+.

TCRdb's copy holds only in-frame clones and misses some; the assay was immunoSEQ multiplex PCR. The repertoire includes 6,500 to 9,000 clones, over 75% of them detected once, and 25% to 35% sits in the top ten. Germline CDR1 reads MRHNA; CDR2 reads SNTAGT. The CDR3 runs to 12 residues. The V and J ends lost 6 bases and 4 bases respectively, with 6 bases between them. The rearrangement links TRBV6-4 to TRBJ2-2; D gene uncertain. The TCR comes from an adult with an advanced solid tumor such as melanoma, head and neck, liver or kidney cancer. The sequenced sample was CD4+ or CD8+ T cells sorted from blood, obtained in a trial of the OX40 agonist ivuxolimab. CDR3 DNA: TGTGCCAGCAGAGACGGCACCGGGGAGCTGTTTTTT. Translating it yields CASRDGTGELFF.